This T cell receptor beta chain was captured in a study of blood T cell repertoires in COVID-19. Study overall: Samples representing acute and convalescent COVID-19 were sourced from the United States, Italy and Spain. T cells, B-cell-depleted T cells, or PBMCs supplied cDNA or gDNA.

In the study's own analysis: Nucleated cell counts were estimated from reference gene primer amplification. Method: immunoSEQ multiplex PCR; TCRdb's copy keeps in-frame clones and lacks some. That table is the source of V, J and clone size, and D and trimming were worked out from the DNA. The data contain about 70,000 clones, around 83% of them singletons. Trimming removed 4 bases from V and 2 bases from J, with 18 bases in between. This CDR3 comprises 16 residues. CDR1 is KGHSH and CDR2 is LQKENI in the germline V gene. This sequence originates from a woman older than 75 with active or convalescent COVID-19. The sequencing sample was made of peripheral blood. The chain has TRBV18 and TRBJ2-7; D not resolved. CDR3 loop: CASSRNWAETPYEQYF. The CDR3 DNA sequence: TGTGCCAGCTCACGTAACTGGGCCGAGACCCCCTACGAGCAGTACTTC. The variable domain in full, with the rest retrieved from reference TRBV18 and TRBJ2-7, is NAGVMQNPRHLVRRRGQEARLRCSPMKGHSHVYWYRQLPEEGLKFMVYLQKENIIDESGMPKERFSAEFPKEGPSILRIQQVVRGDSAAYFCASSRNWAETPYEQYFGPGTRLTVT.